This TCR beta chain was recovered during a study of long-term antiretroviral therapy in people with HIV. Turning to the study itself: Some samples came about a decade before the 2015 immediate-ART recommendation, and these were the earliest.

At the survey level, the v3.0 immunoSEQ assay was run. The data were produced by immunoSEQ multiplex PCR, yet TCRdb's version contains in-frame clones alone and is incomplete. The sample lists more than 20,000 clones; approximately 81% were seen once. This CDR3 comprises 15 residues. The V gene end was trimmed by 7 bases and the J gene end by 4 bases; junction bases not matched to a gene: 9. The germline V gene encodes CDR1 MNHNS and CDR2 SASEGT. Findings and caveats of the study: No data on ART adherence, viral resistance or therapy changes.

Researchers secured at least one pre-ART and at least two post-ART PBMC samples from each donor. Treatment locations for all participants with HIV were in the United States. This clone was picked up one time. The antigen remains unidentified. The sequence was collected from a man in his forties or fifties with HIV. The V and J genes are TRBV6-1 and TRBJ2-2, with TRBD2 matching 7 bases. The source was unsorted PBMCs, collected 2.3 years after starting antiretroviral therapy. The CDR3 sequence: CASNPLGGFTGELFF. In DNA form, the CDR3 reads TGTGCCAGCAACCCTTTGGGGGGGTTCACCGGGGAGCTGTTTTTT.